This T cell receptor beta chain was documented in a study of OX40 agonist ivuxolimab in advanced cancers. CDR3 length: 13 residues. Germline V lookup: CDR1 SGHTA, CDR2 FQGNSA. V was cut by 1 base and J by 5 bases, with 6 bases left in between. Only in-frame clones appear in the TCRdb table, and some are missing; sequencing was by immunoSEQ multiplex PCR. The sample carries 90,000 to 100,000 clones, roughly 84% recorded once. Sequenced here: CD4+ or CD8+ T cells sorted from blood, sampled in a trial of the OX40 agonist ivuxolimab. The chain couples TRBV7-2 to TRBJ1-5; unclear D gene. This TCR was recovered from an adult with an advanced solid tumor such as melanoma, head and neck, liver or kidney cancer. CDR3 in DNA: TGTGCCAGCAGCTTAGTGATTGATCAGCCCCAGCATTTT. It is translated as CASSLVIDQPQHF.